This entry features one TCR beta chain sequence. Its matching antigen is unknown. This could be a read error, since a much larger clone is one nucleotide away. The data stem from a study of T cells in Graves' hyperthyroidism and ophthalmopathy. Study at large: Blood was drawn when the patient was first diagnosed and still untreated.

General study results and limits: Ophthalmopathy, which appeared later, was predicted by the model a median 6.5 months before onset.

The investigators amplified TCR beta CDR3 regions from RNA transcripts. With the HTBI primer set, the TCR CDR3 went through a first round of RT-PCR. TCRdb redid the calling of the multiplex PCR reads with MiXCR, one entry per CDR3 protein. In the table there are hundreds of thousands of distinct CDR3 sequences, roughly 15% of which are singletons. Hyperthyroidism of Graves' type that showed no ophthalmopathy progression within 18 months was stable. Each diagnosis was grounded in clinical symptoms, serum thyroxine and TRAb, thyroid ultrasound, and orbital computed tomography. The CDR3 contains 17 residues. Between the trimmed V and J ends, which lost 2 bases and 9 bases, there was a span of 23 bases. CDR1 is SGHNT and CDR2 is YENEEA in the germline V gene.

The chain uses TRBV11-3 and TRBJ2-1; D gene unclear. The source material was blood. The clonotype was recovered from a woman aged 25-40 years with Graves' hyperthyroidism. The chain's CDR3 is CASSLFLPPNYSGEQFF. CDR3 bases: TGTGCCAGCAGCTTATTTCTGCCTCCAAACTACTCCGGTGAGCAGTTCTTC.